These 7 T cell receptor beta chains were sequenced from one sample in a study of metastatic and nonmetastatic thyroid tumors. There were no patients who had received any treatment before thyroid surgery. MiXCR re-clonotyped the PCR reads for TCRdb. The sample lists approximately 20,000 clones; 30% to 40% were seen once. The sample comprised tumor tissue. Every receptor here comes from a male donor with papillary thyroid cancer or a benign thyroid nodule (not recorded which). Some clones in this sample may be carry-over from other donors' samples.

This clone came up many times. The V call is TRBV12-3 or TRBV12-4, the J call TRBJ2-3, with D possibly being TRBD2 (6 bases). V lost 5 bases, J lost 2 bases, and 23 bases lay in between. This CDR3 region has 18 residues. The CDR3: CASSGPLGAGIYTDTQYF. CDR3 DNA: TGTGCCAGCAGTGGGCCCCTCGGGGCGGGGATTTACACAGATACGCAGTATTTT.

This clone has just a few counts. The gene calls are TRBV28 and TRBJ1-3; D not resolved. The CDR3 is 15 residues long. Trimming pared 3 bases from V and 0 bases from J, leaving 9 bases between. Germline V gene sequence: CDR1 MDHEN, CDR2 SYDVKM. CDR3 in amino acids: CASSFLTASGNTIYF. The CDR3 nucleotides are TGTGCCAGCAGTTTCCTGACGGCCTCTGGAAACACCATATATTTT. Full variable domain (outside the CDR3, taken from reference TRBV28 and TRBJ1-3): DVKVTQSSRYLVKRTGEKVFLECVQDMDHENMFWYRQDPGLGLRLIYFSYDVKMKEKGDIPEGYSVSREKKERFSLILESASTNQTSMYLCASSFLTASGNTIYFGEGSWLTVV.

By frequency in the sample, this clone is medium-sized. This sequence joins TRBV12-3 or TRBV12-4 and TRBJ1-1, with D uncertain. Trimming stripped 0 bases from V and 1 base from J, with 12 bases between. There are 16 residues in the CDR3. The CDR3 DNA is TGTGCCAGCAGTTTAGCCCTCGGACGGAGGAACACTGAAGCTTTCTTT. Translated, it gives CASSLALGRRNTEAFF.

This clone appeared many times. The chain links TRBV27 to TRBJ2-6; the D is unclear. The CDR3 loop spans 16 amino acids. Trimming took 8 bases from V and 0 from J, leaving 14 bases between them. Germline V CDR1 and CDR2: MNHEY, SMNVEV (reference sequence). The CDR3 DNA is TGTGCCAGCCGACGGGTCCAAAGCTCTGGGGCCAACGTCCTGACTTTC. As protein: CASRRVQSSGANVLTF.

The gene calls are TRBV7-2 and TRBJ2-1; 9 bases map to TRBD1. Germline V CDR1 and CDR2: SGHTA, FQGNSA. The CDR3 loop spans 15 amino acids. The trim removed 0 bases at V and 7 bases at J, leaving 4 bases unmatched. In nucleotides, the CDR3 is TGTGCCAGCAGCTTAGCTACAGGGGGCTTTAATGAGCAGTTCTTC. This encodes CASSLATGGFNEQFF.

This clone was seen at least ten times. The rearrangement joins TRBV7-6 to TRBJ1-5; TRBD1 aligns across 8 bases. CDR3 size: 15 residues. V lost 5 bases and J lost 2; bases outside the gene matches: 5. The V gene's germline CDR1 is SGHVS and CDR2 FNYEAQ. The DNA for the CDR3 is TGTGCCAGCAGCCCAGGGGGCGTTGGCAATCAGCCCCAGCATTTT. Its protein product is CASSPGGVGNQPQHF.

This clone has at least ten counts. The chain uses TRBV27 and TRBJ2-3; TRBD2 matches at 12 bases. With 4 bases clipped from V and 3 bases from J, the junction kept 5 bases outside the gene matches. CDR1 and CDR2 (germline): MNHEY, SMNVEV (reference sequence). CDR3 length: 16 residues. CDR3 region: CASSSRLAGDTDTQYF. For the CDR3, the DNA is TGTGCCAGCAGTTCGAGACTAGCGGGAGATACAGATACGCAGTATTTT.